This passage covers 30 T cell receptor beta chains from one sample sequenced in a study of OX40 agonist ivuxolimab in advanced cancers. Assay used: immunoSEQ multiplex PCR; TCRdb lists only in-frame clones, some missing. The sample carries roughly 80,000 clones, 90% recorded once. This specimen consisted of CD4+ or CD8+ T cells sorted from blood, obtained in a trial of the OX40 agonist ivuxolimab. These receptor sequences come from an adult with an advanced solid tumor such as melanoma, head and neck, liver or kidney cancer.

V usage is TRBV11-2 and J usage is TRBJ1-2; D remains unclear. Germline V gene sequence: CDR1 SGHAT, CDR2 FQNNGV. Between the trimmed V and J ends, which lost 3 bases and 8 bases, there was a span of 7 bases. The CDR3 is 11 residues long. The CDR3 nucleotides read TGTGCCAGCAGCTTGATCGGAGGCTACACCTTC. Its protein product is CASSLIGGYTF.

The chain links TRBV7-6 to TRBJ2-3; TRBD2 matches at 8 bases. V was pared by 1 base and J by 0 bases, with 3 bases of the junction left unmatched. The CDR3 sequence is 16 residues long. Germline-derived CDR1 and CDR2 are SGHVS and FNYEAQ. The chain's CDR3 is CASSLGTSGSTDTQYF. The CDR3 DNA reads TGTGCCAGCAGCTTAGGAACTAGCGGAAGCACAGATACGCAGTATTTT.

The chain joins TRBV7-9 to TRBJ2-1; D might be TRBD2 (5 bases). CDR1 and CDR2 from the germline V gene are SEHNR and FQNEAQ (reference sequence). This CDR3 comprises 15 residues. The V end lost 5 bases, the J end lost 2 bases, and 13 bases lay between the germline ends. CDR3 nucleotide sequence: TGTGCCAGCAGCGTCCGGTCCGGGACCTACAATGAGCAGTTCTTC. Its protein product is CASSVRSGTYNEQFF.

V and J are TRBV27 and TRBJ2-6; 7 bases fit TRBD1. V shed 6 bases and J 1 base; nucleotides not matched to a gene: 3. This CDR3 has 15 residues. Germline CDR1 and CDR2: MNHEY and SMNVEV (reference sequence). CDR3 nucleotides: TGTGCCAGCAGCGAGACAGGGTCTGGGGCCAACGTCCTGACTTTC. Amino acid sequence: CASSETGSGANVLTF. Looking up the rest from reference TRBV27 and TRBJ2-6 gives the full variable domain: EAQVTQNPRYLITVTGKKLTVTCSQNMNHEYMSWYRQDPGLGLRQIYYSMNVEVTDKGDVPEGYKVSRKEKRNFPLILESPSPNQTSLYFCASSETGSGANVLTFGAGSRLTVL.

The chain links TRBV15 to TRBJ2-1, with D uncertain. This CDR3 comprises 12 residues. Trimming shortened V by 1 base and J by 13 bases, and 11 bases separated the two germline ends. Germline assignment: CDR1 LNHNV and CDR2 YYDKDF (reference sequence). The CDR3 region has the DNA TGTGCCACCAGCAGAGCCCTGCCCCAACAGTTCTTC. This codes for CATSRALPQQFF.

The chain combines TRBV7-2 with TRBJ1-3; D not certain. Germline values: CDR1 SGHTA, CDR2 FQGNSA. This CDR3 has 13 residues. Trimming took off 5 bases at V and 0 bases at J, with 5 bases between the two ends. DNA for the CDR3: TGTGCCAGCAGCACTTACTCTGGAAACACCATATATTTT. Translating gives CASSTYSGNTIYF.

The rearrangement uses TRBV19 and TRBJ1-4, with 7 positions matching TRBD1. The germline CDR1 and CDR2 sequences are LNHDA and SQIVND (reference sequence). The CDR3 is 15 residues long. V lost 5 bases, J lost 5 bases, and 8 bases stayed unmatched. The CDR3: CASSRLTGENEKLFF. For the CDR3, the DNA is TGTGCCAGTAGTCGCCTAACAGGGGAGAATGAAAAACTGTTTTTT.

This chain's CDR3 is CASSAGTGNSPLHF. The CDR3 DNA reads as TGTGCCAGCAGCGCCGGGACAGGGAATTCACCCCTCCACTTT. The gene calls are TRBV9 and TRBJ1-6, with 9 nucleotides matching TRBD1. The CDR3 totals 14 residues. V lost 3 bases, J lost 7 bases, and 2 bases stayed unmatched. The germline gives CDR1 SGDLS, CDR2 YYNGEE.

The chain has TRBV6-5 and TRBJ2-7; D not certain. Germline V gene data show CDR1 as MNHEY and CDR2 as SVGAGI. The CDR3 covers 14 residues. V lost 2 bases, J lost 6 bases, and 14 bases lay in between. CDR3 bases: TGTGCCAGCAGTTACGCTGGGCTATCCGGCGAGCAGTACTTC. Its protein product is CASSYAGLSGEQYF.

V is TRBV9 and J is TRBJ2-2, with D possibly being TRBD1 (6 bases). In germline, CDR1 is SGDLS, CDR2 YYNGEE. This CDR3 has 15 residues. V was clipped by 0 bases and J by 4 bases, with 10 bases between them. The CDR3 coding sequence is TGTGCCAGCAGCGTAGGGGTAGGGGGCACCGGGGAGCTGTTTTTT. Translating it yields CASSVGVGGTGELFF. Together with reference TRBV9 and TRBJ2-2, the CDR3 gives the full variable domain: DSGVTQTPKHLITATGQRVTLRCSPRSGDLSVYWYQQSLDQGLQFLIQYYNGEERAKGNILERFSAQQFPDLHSELNLSSLELGDSALYFCASSVGVGGTGELFFGEGSRLTVL.

This rearrangement joins TRBV4-3 to TRBJ2-1, with 11 bases fitting TRBD2. This CDR3 comprises 17 residues. CDR1 and CDR2 from the germline V gene are LGHNA and YSLEER. V was clipped by 0 bases and J by 8 bases; unmatched bases: 9. The CDR3 loop is CASSQEFGLAGGDEQFF. DNA of the CDR3: TGCGCCAGCAGCCAAGAGTTCGGCCTAGCGGGAGGCGATGAGCAGTTCTTC.

This chain links TRBV19 with TRBJ1-5; D is ambiguous. Per germline, CDR1 LNHDA and CDR2 SQIVND (reference sequence). Between the trimmed V and J ends, which lost 3 bases and 5 bases, there was a span of 8 bases. The CDR3 runs 13 residues. For the CDR3, the DNA is TGTGCCAGTAGTATCGAGTTCTATCAGCCCCAGCATTTT. As protein: CASSIEFYQPQHF.

V and J are TRBV9 and TRBJ2-6; D not resolved. Trimming cost V 0 bases and J 0 bases, with 10 bases left between them. Germline V gene sequence: CDR1 SGDLS, CDR2 YYNGEE. The CDR3 runs to 17 residues. In DNA, the CDR3 is TGTGCCAGCAGCGTAGCGGACCAAGGCTCTGGGGCCAACGTCCTGACTTTC. Encoded protein: CASSVADQGSGANVLTF.

The CDR3 region is CAWSVRRGVNTEAFF. As DNA, the CDR3 is TGTGCCTGGAGTGTACGGCGCGGGGTGAACACTGAAGCTTTCTTT. The chain carries TRBV30 and TRBJ1-1; D is uncertain. Germline CDR1 GTSNPN, CDR2 SVGIG (reference sequence). This CDR3 spans 15 amino acids. With 0 bases removed from V and 0 bases from J, the gap between germline ends came to 11 bases.

The chain has TRBV6-4 and TRBJ2-5; D gene ambiguous. The J call may be incorrect, as the DNA end agrees better with TRBJ2-7. Looked up from germline, CDR1 is MRHNA and CDR2 is SNTAGT. The CDR3 is 13 residues long. The CDR3 sequence: CASRAVSSYEQYF. The CDR3, as DNA: TGTGCCAGCAGAGCAGTGAGCTCCTACGAGCAGTACTTC.

The V and J genes are TRBV4-3 and TRBJ2-1; 7 bases are shared with TRBD2. This CDR3 is 19 amino acids long. Germline V CDR1 and CDR2: LGHNA, YSLEER. The V gene end was trimmed by 0 bases and the J gene end by 1 base; junction bases not matched to a gene: 12. The CDR3, as DNA: TGCGCCAGCAGCCAAGAAACGATCAGAGTTAGCGGGTCCTACAATGAGCAGTTCTTC. Its protein product is CASSQETIRVSGSYNEQFF.

This rearrangement joins TRBV10-3 to TRBJ1-1; maybe TRBD1 (5 bases). Trimming took 7 bases from V and 4 from J, leaving 13 bases between them. Germline assignment: CDR1 ENHRY and CDR2 SYGVKD. This CDR3 contains 13 residues. The chain's CDR3 is CAIKGTGGTEAFF. The DNA for the CDR3 is TGTGCCATCAAGGGGACTGGGGGCACTGAAGCTTTCTTT.

The chain couples TRBV2 to TRBJ2-7; D call uncertain. From germline, CDR1 is SNHLY and CDR2 FYNNEI. This CDR3 spans 12 amino acids. The germline V and J ends were trimmed by 7 bases and 4 bases, with 11 bases remaining between them. This CDR3 reads CASTSDFYEQYF. DNA of the CDR3: TGTGCCAGCACCTCGGATTTTTACGAGCAGTACTTC.

The genes are TRBV29-1 and TRBJ2-1; TRBD2 matches at 7 bases. Germline lookup yields CDR1 SQVTM and CDR2 ANQGSEA. V shed 2 bases, J shed 4 bases, and the junction held 11 bases outside the gene matches. This CDR3 comprises 16 residues. The CDR3 nucleotides are TGCAGCGTTGAACAGGCCCCCGGGCGGGAGTACAATGAGCAGTTCTTC. Translated, it gives CSVEQAPGREYNEQFF.

The V gene is TRBV30, the J gene TRBJ2-1; 10 nucleotides align to TRBD2. The CDR3 is 15 amino acids. Trimming removed 3 bases from V and 2 bases from J; junction bases left unmatched: 4. Germline-derived CDR1 and CDR2 are GTSNPN and SVGIG (reference sequence). The CDR3 bases are TGTGCCTGGAGGGTTAGCGGGAGGACCTACAATGAGCAGTTCTTC. Translating it yields CAWRVSGRTYNEQFF.

The chain employs TRBV9 and TRBJ2-5, with D possibly matching TRBD1 (6 bases). Between the trimmed V and J ends, which lost 4 bases and 3 bases, there was a span of 19 bases. Germline V gives CDR1 SGDLS, CDR2 YYNGEE. The CDR3 has 16 amino acids. The CDR3: CASSSLGGQWKETQYF. CDR3 coding DNA: TGTGCCAGCAGCTCACTTGGGGGCCAGTGGAAAGAGACCCAGTACTTC.

The chain employs TRBV11-3 and TRBJ2-2, with 8 bases lining up with TRBD2. Per germline, CDR1 SGHNT and CDR2 YENEEA. The CDR3 runs to 13 residues. V dropped 6 bases and J dropped 7; count of bases not matched to a gene: 4. The CDR3 is CASSLLAGGELFF. CDR3 DNA sequence: TGTGCCAGCAGTCTGCTAGCGGGCGGGGAGCTGTTTTTT.

V gene TRBV6-6 combines with J gene TRBJ1-5; 10 bases map to TRBD1. In germline, CDR1 is MNHNY, CDR2 SVGAGI (reference sequence). This CDR3 spans 16 amino acids. Trimming at V came to 6 bases and at J to 7 bases, leaving 12 bases not matched to a gene. DNA for the CDR3: TGTGCCAGCAGGCCAAACCGGGACAGGGGAAGACAGCCCCAGCATTTT. Amino acids: CASRPNRDRGRQPQHF.

The chain couples TRBV10-2 to TRBJ2-6; weak D call: TRBD1 (5 bases). Trimming took off 7 bases at V and 1 base at J, with 17 bases between the two ends. The germline CDR1 and CDR2 sequences are WSHSY and SAAADI. CDR3 size: 17 residues. The CDR3 spells CASTEGGAVSGANVLTF. The CDR3, as DNA: TGCGCCAGCACGGAAGGTGGGGCTGTGTCTGGGGCCAACGTCCTGACTTTC.

The V and J genes are TRBV30 and TRBJ1-2, with unresolved D. The CDR3 extends over 15 amino acids. Germline V gives CDR1 GTSNPN, CDR2 SVGIG (reference sequence). Trimming removed 5 bases at V and 8 bases at J, with 24 bases between. The CDR3 region has the DNA TGTGCCTGGCGGATCCCCACATCAGGTCGGGTCGGCTACACCTTC. This codes for CAWRIPTSGRVGYTF.

The chain's CDR3 is CASSLLPRGTNTEAFF. In nucleotides, the CDR3 is TGTGCCAGCAGCTTATTGCCGCGGGGGACTAACACTGAAGCTTTCTTT. The V and J genes are TRBV7-2 and TRBJ1-1, with D perhaps TRBD1 (5 bases). The V gene lost 2 bases and the J gene lost 2 bases, with 15 bases spanning the gap. CDR3 length: 16 residues. The germline V gene has CDR1 SGHTA and CDR2 FQGNSA.

V gene TRBV18 combines with J gene TRBJ2-3; TRBD1 matches 7 bases. Germline assignment: CDR1 KGHSH and CDR2 LQKENI. With 3 bases clipped from V and 2 bases from J, the junction kept 8 bases outside the gene matches. There are 16 residues in the CDR3. The CDR3 sequence is CASSPQGQLSTDTQYF. The CDR3 region has the DNA TGTGCCAGCTCACCTCAGGGACAGCTATCCACAGATACGCAGTATTTT.

The sample holds a few counts of this clone. This sequence joins TRBV19 and TRBJ2-1, with 12 positions matching TRBD2. Germline CDR1 is LNHDA and CDR2 is SQIVND (reference sequence). The CDR3 is 15 amino acids. The J segment lost 3 bases and the V segment lost 6 bases, leaving 3 bases of the junction unmatched. The CDR3 coding sequence is TGTGCCAGTAGACGGACTAGCGGGGTCTACAATGAGCAGTTCTTC. Translated: CASRRTSGVYNEQFF.

The V call is TRBV4-1, the J call TRBJ1-5, with TRBD1 matching over 7 bases. V was pared by 4 bases and J by 3 bases, with 6 bases of the junction left unmatched. The CDR3 covers 15 residues. The germline CDR1 and CDR2 sequences are MGHRA and YSYEKL. For the CDR3, the DNA is TGCGCCAGCAGCCGTCGACAGGGCGACAATCAGCCCCAGCATTTT. Residues: CASSRRQGDNQPQHF.

The rearrangement links TRBV30 to TRBJ2-3, with 13 bases identical to TRBD2. Germline V gene data show CDR1 as GTSNPN and CDR2 as SVGIG (reference sequence). The CDR3 sequence is 16 residues long. V gave up 2 bases and J gave up 6 bases; unmatched junction bases: 8. The CDR3 nucleotides are TGTGCCTGGAGTCGGGGCACTAGCGGGAGGGGGGATACGCAGTATTTT. Encoded protein: CAWSRGTSGRGDTQYF.